This is a list of T cell receptor beta chains from one sample in a study of blood T cell repertoires in COVID-19. Assay used: immunoSEQ multiplex PCR; TCRdb lists only in-frame clones, some missing. The sample holds about 280,000 clones; approximately 88% are singletons and the top ten take roughly 2.2%. Sample: peripheral blood. These receptors were collected from a man aged 50 to 59 with acute or convalescent COVID-19. Each CDR3 is given with its conserved first and last residue. The D gene is left open where the match is weak. Expanded clones are given a class, and other clones once, few, many or no size at all.

TRBJ1-2,.,few,TRBV3-1/TRBV3-2,CASSQEAVGGYTF,TGTGCCAGCAGCCAGGAGGCTGTGGGGGGCTACACCTTC
TRBJ2-6,.,once,TRBV6-5,CASTGAGANVLTF,TGTGCCTCGACGGGGGCTGGGGCCAACGTCCTGACTTTC
TRBJ1-2,TRBD1,few,TRBV5-4,CASSFGVVGTDGYTF,TGTGCCAGCAGCTTTGGCGTGGTCGGGACAGATGGCTACACCTTC
TRBJ2-7,TRBD1,.,TRBV11-3,CASSFGTDPYEQYF,TGTGCCAGCAGCTTCGGGACAGATCCTTACGAGCAGTACTTC
TRBJ1-6,TRBD1,.,TRBV5-5,CASSPETGASPLHF,TGTGCCAGCAGCCCCGAAACAGGGGCTTCACCCCTCCACTTT
TRBJ2-1,TRBD1,.,TRBV2,CASMLGTGSYNEQFF,TGTGCCAGCATGCTGGGGACAGGGTCCTACAATGAGCAGTTCTTC
TRBJ2-2,TRBD2,.,TRBV7-7,CASSSTAGGSGELFF,TGTGCTAGCAGCTCCACAGCGGGGGGTTCTGGGGAGCTGTTTTTT
TRBJ2-5,TRBD1,.,TRBV30,CAWSVGNRGLETQYF,TGTGCCTGGAGTGTAGGAAACAGGGGCTTAGAGACCCAGTACTTC
TRBJ2-7,.,.,TRBV4-1,CASSQVTGRPYEQYF,TGCGCCAGCAGCCAAGTCACAGGCCGGCCCTACGAGCAGTACTTC
TRBJ2-1,TRBD2,.,TRBV5-1,CASSGGSGLAGGGGEQFF,TGCGCCAGCAGCGGAGGATCCGGACTAGCGGGGGGAGGAGGTGAGCAGTTCTTC
TRBJ1-5,TRBD1,.,TRBV15,CATSSDRAPWPQHF,TGTGCCACCAGCAGTGACAGGGCCCCATGGCCCCAGCATTTT